This TCR beta chain derives from a study of cytomegalovirus exposure and HLA in healthy donors (dated by TCRdb to 2015 to 2018). Broadly, across the study: An earlier analysis of roughly 500 of the donors reported about 250 Gb of sequence data and some 100 million unique TCR beta sequences from 190 million or so T cells. Approximately 330 gigabases of sequencing data and around 90 million unique TCR sequences made up an early release that covered some 640 HLA-typed donors. Of the 350 to 450 genotyped donors, less than 85% were placed in the genetic ancestry cluster associated with self-reported Caucasian donors. The study was designed to test whether signatures of past pathogen exposure could be identified by cataloging public T cell receptors. The T cell repertoires of 666 subjects were profiled by immunosequencing and related to cytomegalovirus serostatus. Along with the roughly 700-subject first cohort, a separate validation cohort of 120 different subjects was used. To predict cytomegalovirus infection status, the study brought together high-throughput TCR immunosequencing, statistical association of individual TCRs with disease status, and machine learning. To study patterns of TCR occurrence, a later analysis re-analyzed previously published TCR beta repertoires from 650 to 750 donors and added high-resolution HLA genotyping. In the later analysis, no new phenotypic data were used to find candidate immune exposures; instead, reliance was placed on TCR beta sequences and their occurrence across donors. In an earlier analysis of several hundred of the donors, high-throughput TCR beta sequencing was used to judge whether each TCR beta V gene segment behaved as functional or pseudogenic. Donor age, sex, ethnicity and CMV serostatus were compiled alongside the repertoire data. A later genetic analysis used genome-wide SNP genotypes for 398 of the 666 donors, treating that subset as a discovery cohort. Every repertoire in the discovery cohort had been generated on one and the same sequencing platform. HLA typing included class I and class II loci at four-digit resolution. Typing coverage varied by locus: roughly 620-630 donors for A, B, C, DRB1 and DQB1; approximately 500 for DQA1; around 610 for DPA1; around 490 for DPB1. A handful of DR-DQ haplotypes were handled as single units for association and clustering because linkage in the cohort was strong. On average, about 240,000 unique TCR beta nucleotide sequences were sequenced per donor among several hundred genotyped donors of the cohort, with roughly a sixth of those sequences being non-productive. Study-wide findings and limitations: In a later genetic analysis, fewer N-insertions in productive TCRs were reported among donors in an Asian-associated ancestry cluster than the approximately 670-donor mean. Because counts were too low, more than 15 rarely observed V segments, including chromosome 9 orphons, were excluded from the earlier analysis of some 540 of the donors. Immune exposure information for the cohort was limited to CMV serostatus. This cohort had only TCR beta chains sequenced, and the lack of alpha or paired-chain data limited which features could be detected. Assigning TCR associations to individual alleles was difficult when HLA alleles, especially DR and DQ, strongly co-occurred. Sequencing depth was assumed to be roughly uniform across donors in the presence/absence analyses, though that assumption may not hold. Linkage disequilibrium might explain the correlated functional status among segregating V segments, but an unknown experimental factor could not be excluded. In an earlier analysis of approximately 600 of the donors, most TCR beta V segments were observed in productive rearrangements about 87% or about 30% of the time, broadly matching IMGT annotations. Most TCR sequences were seen in very few donors, while some public TCRs were found in many individuals. It was suggested by the authors that the approach could potentially be generalized to other disease states and immunological phenotypes. In a later analysis, TCR association rates were found to vary across HLA loci, with the most associated TCRs seen for DRB1 alleles and the fewest for HLA-C alleles. Compared with equally common non-associated chains, HLA-associated TCR beta chains in a later analysis were more clonally expanded and had lower generation probabilities. A later analysis reported that several top co-occurrence clusters appeared linked to parvovirus B19, influenza, CMV and Epstein-Barr virus. HLA typing was unavailable for some donors at each locus, so association tests used only the typed subset. A further reported finding was that TCR beta sequences accurately predicted the HLA-A and HLA-B alleles for most subjects in the first cohort. In vitro tests confirmed that a few of the cytomegalovirus-associated TCR beta chains recognize cytomegalovirus antigens. The classifier was reported to diagnose cytomegalovirus status with high specificity and sensitivity in both the original and validation cohorts. The study listed 170 or so TCR beta chains as associated with cytomegalovirus. According to a later analysis, most CMV-associated TCR beta chains appeared to be HLA-restricted, and the HLA associations seemed to be driven largely by CMV exposure. The 87-base-pair reads could not distinguish some IMGT-functional V segments, including TRBV6-2 and TRBV6-3, so those segments were excluded. The sequencing pipeline was judged likely to have produced a cluster of highly shared sequence variants as a technical artifact. At a false discovery rate of 0.05, a later analysis linked 15,000 to 20,000 TCR beta sequences to specific HLA alleles. A later genetic analysis associated a missense DCLRE1C variant with V-gene and J-gene trimming of TCR beta chains, and an independent cohort replicated the association.

The germline V gene yields SGDLS for CDR1 and YYNGEE for CDR2. Germline trimming: 0 bases from V, 1 base from J; junction bases outside gene matches: 1. From the cysteine through the phenylalanine, the CDR3 covers 16 amino acids. Kept here is only the CDR3 DNA, which spans 48 bases and is read in frame from base 1. This clone was picked up one time. Its antigen specificity is not known. Base qualities were left out, and no much larger clone turns up one base away. In total, approximately 700 healthy bone marrow donors made up the cohort. At the time of sampling, all cohort members were nominally healthy, though unrecorded immune exposures were likely present. The donor was CMV seropositive and was included in the group of 250 to 350 seropositive cohort members. A peripheral blood sample was provided by each donor, and peripheral blood mononuclear cells were used for TCR beta sequencing. The Qiagen DNeasy Blood Extraction Kit was used to extract genomic DNA from the blood cell samples.

Library prep was done by the immunoSEQ multiplex PCR assay. For the multiplex PCR, a mixture combining 60 forward primers for TCR Vbeta segments and 13 reverse primers for TCR Jbeta segments was used. The CDR3 region of rearranged TCR beta genes was amplified from genomic DNA with a multiplex PCR assay. The amplified TCR beta libraries were sequenced on the Illumina HiSeq System as 87-base-pair reads. On the study's bioinformatics: Across the 670 or so repertoires, a later analysis counted tens of millions of unique TCR beta chains, approximately 12 million of which were shared by at least two donors. A nearest-neighbor algorithm error-corrected the raw reads and collapsed the reads into unique sequences, merging closely related sequences to remove PCR and sequencing errors. CDR3 sequences were aligned to IMGT reference sequences to assign V, D and J gene segments. Each retained sequence needed at least a six-nucleotide match to both a V gene segment and a J gene segment. A rearrangement was called productive if the CDR3 had no stop codons and remained in frame with V and J, and every other rearrangement was called non-productive. Following IMGT convention, CDR3 was defined as the stretch from the second conserved V-encoded cysteine up to the conserved J-encoded phenylalanine. In an earlier analysis of more than 550 of the donors, sequences lacking an unambiguous match to a single V gene segment were excluded. In an earlier analysis of around 590 of the donors, a V segment was called functional when productive rearrangements were above 56.7%, and segregating when the standard deviation between donors exceeded 5%. A statistical classification framework was built to diagnose cytomegalovirus status from the catalog of TCR beta chain sequences. In a later analysis, V and J genes were assigned by comparing TCR nucleotide sequences against IMGT/GENE-DB human TR gene sequences. A later analysis assigned CDR3 sequences and most-parsimonious VDJ recombination scenarios with the TCRdist pipeline. A later analysis defined each TCR beta chain by its CDR3 amino acid sequence plus V-gene family, and excluded reads lacking a unique V-gene family. A later analysis removed 450 to 600 highly shared, low-generation-probability nucleotide sequences to deal with suspected cross-contamination and a sequencing artifact. For each public chain, a later analysis derived a clonal expansion index from normalized ranks of inferred template counts within each repertoire. A later analysis computed generation probabilities with a VDJ recombination model fitted to out-of-frame rearrangements, and checked the results against IGoR. Hypergeometric tests were used in a later analysis to score TCR-TCR, TCR-HLA and TCR-CMV co-occurrence, with a repertoire-size bias correction applied to the TCR pairs. To estimate false discovery rates, a later analysis permuted the HLA or CMV assignments 20 times. A later analysis grouped co-occurring TCRs with DBSCAN, adding TCRdist sequence similarity when clustering within HLA-allele-positive subsets. Repertoires with fewer than 30,000 or more than 120,000 public chains, plus five repertoires with anomalous nucleotide sharing, were excluded from co-occurrence clustering. TCRdb retrieved this table from immuneACCESS and kept in-frame rearrangements only. Not all clones are present; in checked studies, unresolved V genes account for under half, and no reason is known for the remainder. V, J and clone size were drawn from that table, and D and trimming were deduced from the DNA. This sample lists over 100,000 clones; under 85% were detected once. The top ten hold approximately 4.2% of the sample.

The sequenced sample was PBMCs. The sequence is built from TRBV9 and TRBJ2-2; TRBD2 matches 9 bases in the middle. The sequence derives from a male donor in good health and CMV-seropositive. CDR3 reads: CASSVGLAENTGELFF. The nucleotide sequence is TGTGCCAGCAGCGTAGGACTAGCGGAGAACACCGGGGAGCTGTTTTTT.